This TCR beta chain was identified in a study of blood T cell repertoires in COVID-19. Study details: Sources were T cells, B-cell-depleted T cells, or PBMCs; the material itself was cDNA or gDNA.

Membership in each cohort depended on participant-reported clinical history. During the 2 weeks before they entered the study, exposed participants had met someone with a PCR-confirmed or clinician-diagnosed COVID-19 case. The germline CDR1 and CDR2 sequences are MGHRA and YSYEKL. This CDR3 spans 13 amino acids. The V and J ends lost 1 base and 4 bases respectively, with 5 bases between them. In the study's own analysis: Quantification of nucleated cells was approximated via reference gene primer amplification. The data were produced by immunoSEQ multiplex PCR, yet TCRdb's version contains in-frame clones alone and is incomplete. From that table come the V and J calls and clone size; the DNA was used to work out D and trimming. The sample holds 120,000 to 150,000 clones, around 87% seen once.

The sample was PBMCs or T cells enriched from blood (not recorded which). This sequence was found in a woman aged 35 to 49 who had been exposed to COVID-19. The V call is TRBV4-1, the J call TRBJ1-5; D is uncertain. In DNA form, the CDR3 reads TGCGCCAGCAGCCAAGCCGTGAATCAGCCCCAGCATTTT. The encoded protein is CASSQAVNQPQHF.